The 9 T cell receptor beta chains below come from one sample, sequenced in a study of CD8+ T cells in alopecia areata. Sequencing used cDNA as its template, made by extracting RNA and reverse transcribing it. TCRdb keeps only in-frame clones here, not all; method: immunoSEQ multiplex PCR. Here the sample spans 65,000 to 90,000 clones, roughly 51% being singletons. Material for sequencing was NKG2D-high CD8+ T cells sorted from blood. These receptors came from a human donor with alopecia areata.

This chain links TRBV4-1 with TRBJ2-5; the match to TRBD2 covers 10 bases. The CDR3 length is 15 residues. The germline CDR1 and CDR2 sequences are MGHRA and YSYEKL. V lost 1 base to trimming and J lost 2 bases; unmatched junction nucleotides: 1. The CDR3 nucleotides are TGCGCCAGCAGCCAAGCTAGCGGGGGACAAGAGACCCAGTACTTC. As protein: CASSQASGGQETQYF.

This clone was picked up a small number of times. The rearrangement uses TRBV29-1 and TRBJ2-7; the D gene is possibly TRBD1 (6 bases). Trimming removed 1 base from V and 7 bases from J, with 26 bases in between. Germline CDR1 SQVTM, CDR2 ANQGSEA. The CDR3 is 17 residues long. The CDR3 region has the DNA TGCAGCGTTGAAGGCGGCCCCCAGAACAGGGCGTCGGGGGAGCAGTACTTC. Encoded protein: CSVEGGPQNRASGEQYF.

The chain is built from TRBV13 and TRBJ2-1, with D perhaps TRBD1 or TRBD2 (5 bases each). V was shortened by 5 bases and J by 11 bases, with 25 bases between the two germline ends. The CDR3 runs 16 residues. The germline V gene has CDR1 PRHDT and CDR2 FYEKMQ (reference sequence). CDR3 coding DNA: TGTGCCAGCAGCGCAAAAACCTACCGGGGCCCACTGCAGCAGTTCTTC. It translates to CASSAKTYRGPLQQFF.

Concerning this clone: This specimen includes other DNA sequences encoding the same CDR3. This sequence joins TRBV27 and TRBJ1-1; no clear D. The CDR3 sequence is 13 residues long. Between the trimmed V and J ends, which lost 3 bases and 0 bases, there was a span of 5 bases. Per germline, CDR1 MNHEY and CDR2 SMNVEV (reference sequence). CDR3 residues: CASSLGLNTEAFF. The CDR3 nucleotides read TGTGCCAGCAGTTTGGGATTGAACACTGAAGCTTTCTTT.

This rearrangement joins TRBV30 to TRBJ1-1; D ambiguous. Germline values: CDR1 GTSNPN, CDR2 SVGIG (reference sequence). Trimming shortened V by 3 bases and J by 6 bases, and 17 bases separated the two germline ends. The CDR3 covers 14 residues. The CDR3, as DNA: TGTGCCTGGAGCTTTGACTCAGGAATAGCTGAAGCTTTCTTT. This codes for CAWSFDSGIAEAFF. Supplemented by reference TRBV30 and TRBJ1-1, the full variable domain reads SQTIHQWPATLVQPVGSPLSLECTVEGTSNPNLYWYRQAAGRGLQLLFYSVGIGQISSEVPQNLSASRPQDRQFILSSKKLLLSDSGFYLCAWSFDSGIAEAFFGQGTRLTVV.

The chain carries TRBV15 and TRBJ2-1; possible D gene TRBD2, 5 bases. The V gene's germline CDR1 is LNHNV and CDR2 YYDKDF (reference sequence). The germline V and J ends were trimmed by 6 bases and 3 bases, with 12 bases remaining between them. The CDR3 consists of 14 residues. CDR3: CATRRAGDYNEQFF. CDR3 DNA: TGTGCCACCAGGCGGGCCGGCGACTACAATGAGCAGTTCTTC.

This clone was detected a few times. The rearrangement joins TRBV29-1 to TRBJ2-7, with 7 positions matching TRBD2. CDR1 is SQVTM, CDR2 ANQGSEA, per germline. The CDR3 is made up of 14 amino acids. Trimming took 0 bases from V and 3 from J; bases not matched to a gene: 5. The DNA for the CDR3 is TGCAGCGTTGAAGATGGAGCGGGAAACTACGAGCAGTACTTC. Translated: CSVEDGAGNYEQYF.

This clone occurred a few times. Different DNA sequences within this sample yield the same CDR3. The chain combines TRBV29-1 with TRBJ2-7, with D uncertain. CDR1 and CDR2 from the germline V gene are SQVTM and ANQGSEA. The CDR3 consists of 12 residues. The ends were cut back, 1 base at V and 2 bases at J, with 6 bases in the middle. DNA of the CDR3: TGCAGCGTTGAAGCTAGACCCTACGAGCAGTACTTC. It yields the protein CSVEARPYEQYF.

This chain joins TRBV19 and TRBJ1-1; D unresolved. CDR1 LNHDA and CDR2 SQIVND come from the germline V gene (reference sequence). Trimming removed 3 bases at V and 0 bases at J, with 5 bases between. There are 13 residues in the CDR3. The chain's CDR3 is CASSMGLNTEAFF. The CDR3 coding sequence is TGTGCCAGTAGTATGGGTTTGAACACTGAAGCTTTCTTT.